This T cell receptor (beta chain) stems from a study of shared T cell receptors in the human thymus (TCRdb year 2021). A note on the overall study: The study examined how the human thymus generates shared, self-reactive T-cell receptor alpha chains.

The CDR3 runs 16 amino acids, cysteine and phenylalanine included. Only the CDR3 DNA stays, 48 bases, in frame from base 1. V trim: 0 bases; J trim: 4 bases; unmatched bases: 12. The germline V gene (reference sequence) sets CDR1 to GTSNPN and CDR2 to SVGIG. The protocol used for the library was the immunoSEQ multiplex PCR assay. TCRdb mirrors the immuneACCESS table, restricted to in-frame sequences. Some clones are absent from its copies; in checked studies, under half trace to an unresolved V gene, and the reason for the others is unknown. For this sample there are hundreds of thousands of clones; about 87% appear just once. The ten largest make up more than 0.009% of the sample. About this clone: There is no known antigen for this receptor. Base qualities are not at hand, and no much larger clone is one base apart.

These data also featured in a second study, about human thymus T cells. According to the second study: Immunologically healthy infants undergoing open corrective cardiac surgery for congenital heart defects in Finland were used as donors. Thymus tissue was collected as surgical resects that were removed during corrective cardiac surgery. Usage of V and J gene segments appeared to be biased in both the thymic and the peripheral blood repertoires. The related research reported highly overlapping thymic TCR repertoires among unrelated individuals. TCR alpha and beta repertoires from roughly eight infant thymus samples and a few related peripheral blood samples were characterized in the study. The infant donors were roughly 7 to 244 days old, and the cohort included a handful of males and two females. After being mechanically released from the tissue, thymocytes were kept at -70 degrees C in pellets of roughly 10-33 million cells. Genomic DNA was extracted from frozen cell pellets with a QIAsymphony instrument. The immunoSEQ multiplex PCR assay was used to amplify the TCRB and TCRAD loci from a standardized amount of quality-controlled genomic DNA. Amplicons spanned the V(D)J region at a length sufficient to cover the CDR3 and identify V and J genes. Through the commercial immunoSEQ service, the amplicons were sequenced on an Illumina platform. Primer bias and sequencing errors were corrected as previously described, and TCRAD and TCRB definitions were based on the IMGT database. Repertoires were analysed with immunoSEQ Analyzer 3.0 and VDJTools, covering basic statistics, V/J segment usage, diversity estimates, rarefaction and pairwise overlap. Chao1, ChaoE, Efron-Thisted, Shannon and inverse Simpson indices were used to estimate diversity, which was also estimated on datasets down-sampled to the smallest sample. Repertoire overlap used strict matching of CDR3 nucleotide sequence, V gene and J gene, with Jaccard-based multidimensional scaling clustering. Thymus samples yielded on average around 810,000 unique TCRB clonotypes, compared with roughly 92,000 from blood samples.

Here the chain combines TRBV30 and TRBJ2-7; 7 middle bases align to TRBD2. The sequencing sample was made of thymocytes. The origin of this receptor is a boy younger than two with a congenital heart defect. Donor details come from another sample of the same person, matched by shared clones. The nucleotide sequence is TGTGCCTGGAGTGTTAGAAGCGGGACGGATCCTTACGAGCAGTACTTC. Translated, this is CAWSVRSGTDPYEQYF.